The 21 T cell receptor beta chains below come from one sample, sequenced in a study of blood T cell repertoires in COVID-19. Sequencing used immunoSEQ multiplex PCR; TCRdb keeps in-frame clones, though not all of them. This sample yields about 250,000 clones, of which around 88% are seen a single time; 1.3% to 1.5% belongs to the top ten. The specimen was peripheral blood. The origin of the receptors is a man at least 80 years old with acute or convalescent COVID-19.

The rearrangement joins TRBV28 to TRBJ1-1; D ambiguous. The germline V gene encodes CDR1 MDHEN and CDR2 SYDVKM. V gave up 10 bases and J gave up 0 bases, with 21 bases separating them. This CDR3 has 16 residues. The DNA of the CDR3 is TGTGCCACCAACCATAATGTGGGGAGTGTGAACACTGAAGCTTTCTTT. Its translation: CATNHNVGSVNTEAFF.

This clone turned up a few times. A read error may account for a junction end that differs from germline. This chain joins TRBV14 and TRBJ2-7, with TRBD1 matching 8 bases. The CDR3 loop spans 10 amino acids. Germline assignment: CDR1 SGHDN and CDR2 FVKESK. In nucleotides, the CDR3 is TGCGAGGACAGGGATAACGAGCAGTACTTC. Its translation: CEDRDNEQYF.

The chain's CDR3 is CASSLVTSEGEQFF. The CDR3 DNA reads as TGTGCCAGCAGCTTAGTTACTAGCGAGGGGGAGCAGTTCTTC. The chain recombines TRBV7-9 with TRBJ2-1; 7 nucleotides agree with TRBD2. Germline CDR1 and CDR2: SEHNR and FQNEAQ (reference sequence). This CDR3 has 14 residues. The V gene end was trimmed by 1 base and the J gene end by 10 bases; junction bases not matched to a gene: 7.

On this clone: At one boundary the junction diverges from the germline segment, which might be a read error. The chain is built from TRBV19 and TRBJ2-3, with 13 bases matching TRBD2. The CDR3 is 17 residues long. The germline CDR1 and CDR2 sequences are LNHDA and SQIVND (reference sequence). CDR3 amino acids: CASSRFRGLAGSFFFNF. For the CDR3, the DNA is TGTGCCAGTAGTAGATTCCGGGGACTAGCGGGATCCTTTTTCTTCAATTTT.

The genes are TRBV6-5 and TRBJ2-5; D remains ambiguous. The CDR3 consists of 11 residues. Germline V CDR1 and CDR2: MNHEY, SVGAGI. V gave up 6 bases and J gave up 3 bases, with 5 bases separating them. DNA for the CDR3: TGTGCCAGCAGATTAAAAGAGACCCAGTACTTC. It specifies CASRLKETQYF.

This clone was detected only a few times. This chain links TRBV2 with TRBJ2-3, with D tentatively TRBD1 (5 bases). Germline V lookup: CDR1 SNHLY, CDR2 FYNNEI. The CDR3 is 15 amino acids. The V and J ends lost 7 bases and 4 bases respectively, with 18 bases between them. The CDR3 region is CASTGPPEGADTQYF. The CDR3 coding sequence is TGTGCCAGCACAGGCCCTCCGGAAGGGGCAGATACGCAGTATTTT.

This rearrangement joins TRBV18 to TRBJ2-7; a weak D match, TRBD2 (6 bases). The CDR3 is made up of 13 amino acids. Germline V lookup: CDR1 KGHSH, CDR2 LQKENI. V gave up 5 bases and J gave up 0 bases, with 8 bases separating them. The CDR3 region is CASSAGSSYEQYF. CDR3 sequence (DNA): TGTGCCAGCTCAGCCGGGAGCTCCTACGAGCAGTACTTC.

The CDR3 region is CASSQDIGLDLVETQYF. The CDR3 DNA reads as TGTGCCAGCAGCCAAGATATCGGACTAGACCTCGTGGAGACCCAGTACTTC. The chain combines TRBV4-2 with TRBJ2-5, with 7 bases matching TRBD2. CDR1 and CDR2 (germline): LGHNA, YNFKEQ. The CDR3 consists of 17 residues. The junction had 12 bases not matched to a gene; V was cut back by 0 bases and J by 5 bases.

The chain is built from TRBV29-1 and TRBJ1-2, with TRBD1 as a possible D gene (5 bases). The CDR3 consists of 14 residues. The germline CDR1 and CDR2 sequences are SQVTM and ANQGSEA. V lost 4 bases and J lost 7, with 19 bases in between. The CDR3 is CSVGREGGAGGYTF. CDR3 DNA: TGCAGCGTTGGCAGAGAGGGCGGGGCTGGTGGCTACACCTTC.

This chain connects TRBV2 to TRBJ1-1, with D possibly being TRBD1 (6 bases). Germline V gene data show CDR1 as SNHLY and CDR2 as FYNNEI. The V end lost 5 bases, the J end lost 11 bases, and 9 bases lay between the germline ends. The CDR3 spans 10 residues. CDR3 DNA sequence: TGTGCCAGCAGTCGGACAGAGGCTTTCTTT. Protein: CASSRTEAFF.

The rearrangement joins TRBV19 to TRBJ2-3; 7 nucleotides align to TRBD1. Germline assignment: CDR1 LNHDA and CDR2 SQIVND (reference sequence). CDR3 length: 14 amino acids. Unmatched junction bases numbered 7, after V lost 5 bases and J lost 5 bases. The CDR3 coding sequence is TGTGCCAGTAGTCGCAGACAGGGTGAAGATACGCAGTATTTT. This codes for CASSRRQGEDTQYF.

The chain combines TRBV5-1 with TRBJ1-5, with TRBD1 matching over 7 bases. The V gene end was trimmed by 0 bases and the J gene end by 6 bases; junction bases not matched to a gene: 3. Per the germline V gene, CDR1 is SGHRS and CDR2 is YFSETQ. The CDR3 is made up of 14 amino acids. In nucleotides, the CDR3 is TGCGCCAGCAGCTTGGCTACAGGGGTTCAGCCCCAGCATTTT. This translates into CASSLATGVQPQHF.

The chain has TRBV19 and TRBJ1-4; perhaps TRBD1 as D (5 bases). The CDR3 covers 15 residues. Germline assignment: CDR1 LNHDA and CDR2 SQIVND (reference sequence). Trimming left V 2 bases short and J 0 bases short, with 7 bases between. In DNA, the CDR3 is TGTGCCAGTAGTATATCGACAGCAACTAATGAAAAACTGTTTTTT. Its protein is CASSISTATNEKLFF.

CDR3 loop: CASSPRTGTDTQYF. The CDR3 coding sequence is TGTGCCAGCAGCCCGAGGACAGGCACAGATACGCAGTATTTT. The chain is built from TRBV5-5 and TRBJ2-3; D is possibly TRBD1 (6 bases). The CDR3 contains 14 residues. V was trimmed by 4 bases and J by 1 base, leaving 10 bases between them. Germline lookup yields CDR1 SGHKS and CDR2 YYEKEE (reference sequence). The whole variable domain, filled in from reference TRBV5-5 and TRBJ2-3, reads DAGVTQSPTHLIKTRGQQVTLRCSPISGHKSVSWYQQVLGQGPQFIFQYYEKEERGRGNFPDRFSARQFPNYSSELNVNALLLGDSALYLCASSPRTGTDTQYFGPGTRLTVL.

The chain combines TRBV18 with TRBJ1-5; 7 nucleotides match TRBD1. This CDR3 has 15 residues. Germline V gene sequence: CDR1 KGHSH, CDR2 LQKENI. V dropped 3 bases and J dropped 6; count of bases not matched to a gene: 8. The CDR3 bases are TGTGCCAGCTCACCTGGACAGGTTACGGTTCAGCCCCAGCATTTT. It codes for CASSPGQVTVQPQHF.

The chain combines TRBV6-6 with TRBJ1-2; D perhaps matches TRBD1 (6 bases). Looked up from germline, CDR1 is MNHNY and CDR2 is SVGAGI (reference sequence). V dropped 5 bases and J dropped 4 bases, with 14 bases sitting between them. This CDR3 contains 14 residues. The CDR3 region has the DNA TGTGCCAGCAGTCCCCCGACAGGAAGCTATGGCTACACCTTC. It is translated as CASSPPTGSYGYTF.

This rearrangement joins TRBV2 to TRBJ1-1, with 7 bases identical to TRBD1. The junction had 11 bases not matched to a gene; V was cut back by 7 bases and J by 9 bases. This CDR3 region has 13 residues. Per the germline V gene, CDR1 is SNHLY and CDR2 is FYNNEI. CDR3 loop: CASTLLQGYKAFF. The CDR3 nucleotides read TGTGCCAGCACTCTCCTACAGGGGTATAAAGCTTTCTTT.

The chain links TRBV6-5 to TRBJ1-2, with 8 bases lining up with TRBD1. This CDR3 region has 15 residues. The germline V gene has CDR1 MNHEY and CDR2 SVGAGI. Losses at the gene ends were 5 bases for V and 4 bases for J; bases not matched to a gene: 9. CDR3 amino acids: CASSNRQGRVYGYTF. CDR3 DNA: TGTGCCAGCAGTAACCGACAGGGGCGGGTCTATGGCTACACCTTC.

The V gene is TRBV28, the J gene TRBJ1-1, with D possibly TRBD1 on 6 matching bases. The germline gives CDR1 MDHEN, CDR2 SYDVKM. This CDR3 has 13 amino acids. V lost 5 bases, J lost 11 bases, and 18 bases lay in between. In nucleotides, the CDR3 is TGTGCCAGCAGTCCCGGGGCGGGGGGCAAGGCTTTCTTT. It yields the protein CASSPGAGGKAFF. Full variable domain (rest looked up from reference TRBV28 and TRBJ1-1): DVKVTQSSRYLVKRTGEKVFLECVQDMDHENMFWYRQDPGLGLRLIYFSYDVKMKEKGDIPEGYSVSREKKERFSLILESASTNQTSMYLCASSPGAGGKAFFGQGTRLTVV.

This chain uses TRBV5-1 with TRBJ1-2; tentative D call: TRBD1 (5 bases). The V gene's germline CDR1 is SGHRS and CDR2 YFSETQ. The CDR3 runs 15 residues. Deletions cut 1 base from V and 2 bases from J, with 12 bases between. The CDR3 region has the DNA TGCGCCAGCAGCTTGTCAGGGATCACGAACTATGGCTACACCTTC. The encoded protein is CASSLSGITNYGYTF.

This chain connects TRBV6-2 or TRBV6-3 to TRBJ1-1; 7 bases map to TRBD1. Germline V gene sequence: CDR1 MNHEY, CDR2 SVGEGT. Trimming at V came to 2 bases and at J to 4 bases, leaving 7 bases not matched to a gene. This CDR3 contains 15 residues. CDR3 in amino acids: CASSYRGLRSTEAFF. The CDR3 DNA sequence: TGTGCCAGCAGTTACAGGGGGCTAAGATCCACTGAAGCTTTCTTT.